These T cell receptor beta chains were read from a single sample in a study of cytotoxic CD8 clonotypes in ibrutinib-treated CLL. Method: immunoSEQ multiplex PCR; TCRdb's copy keeps in-frame clones and lacks some. The repertoire holds fewer than 400,000 clones, over 55% seen once, with around 6.5% in the top ten. Sequencing was performed on PBMCs, taken after 36 months of ibrutinib treatment. The source is a human donor with chronic lymphocytic leukemia. The CDR3 runs from the conserved cysteine through the conserved F or W. A D gene is named only where the DNA matches it firmly. Expanded clones are given a class, and other clones once, few, many or no size at all.

d_call: NA; clone_size: NA; j_call: TRBJ2-7; v_call: TRBV11-2; cdr3_nt: TGTGCCAGCAGCACTGCCGGGACTGCAGCCTACGAGCAGTACTTC; cdr3_aa: CASSTAGTAAYEQYF
d_call: NA; clone_size: once; j_call: TRBJ2-7; v_call: TRBV5-1; cdr3_nt: TGCGCCAGCAGCTTATCGGACAGATCCTACTCCGAGCAGTACTTC; cdr3_aa: CASSLSDRSYSEQYF
d_call: NA; clone_size: NA; j_call: TRBJ1-2; v_call: TRBV27; cdr3_nt: TGTGCCAGCAGTCCGAAGTCTGGAAACTATGGCTACACCTTC; cdr3_aa: CASSPKSGNYGYTF
d_call: NA; clone_size: NA; j_call: TRBJ1-4; v_call: TRBV2; cdr3_nt: TGTGCCAGCAGGTATCAGGGGAATAATGAAAAACTGTTTTTT; cdr3_aa: CASRYQGNNEKLFF
d_call: NA; clone_size: NA; j_call: TRBJ2-1; v_call: TRBV27; cdr3_nt: TGTGCCAGCAGTCCCTATGGTTCTGAGCAGTTCTTC; cdr3_aa: CASSPYGSEQFF
d_call: NA; clone_size: NA; j_call: TRBJ2-3; v_call: TRBV18; cdr3_nt: TGTGCCAGCTCACCTTACTCTAGCACAGATACGCAGTATTTT; cdr3_aa: CASSPYSSTDTQYF
d_call: TRBD2; clone_size: NA; j_call: TRBJ2-1; v_call: TRBV5-6; cdr3_nt: TGTGCCAGCAGCTTCGGCCCCTCGCGGGGGGGCCATGAGCAGTTCTTC; cdr3_aa: CASSFGPSRGGHEQFF
d_call: TRBD2; clone_size: NA; j_call: TRBJ2-3; v_call: TRBV5-4; cdr3_nt: TGTGCCAGCAGCCCCTATAGCGGGAGGGGCACAGATACGCAGTATTTT; cdr3_aa: CASSPYSGRGTDTQYF
d_call: TRBD1; clone_size: NA; j_call: TRBJ1-1; v_call: TRBV5-4; cdr3_nt: TGTGCCAGCAGCCCGGGACAGTGGACTGAAGCTTTCTTT; cdr3_aa: CASSPGQWTEAFF
d_call: NA; clone_size: NA; j_call: TRBJ1-1; v_call: TRBV6-5; cdr3_nt: TGTGCCAGCAGTTACAGGGGATTCTCGAACACTGAAGCTTTCTTT; cdr3_aa: CASSYRGFSNTEAFF
d_call: NA; clone_size: NA; j_call: TRBJ2-3; v_call: TRBV12-5; cdr3_nt: TGTGCTAGTGGTTTGTATGATACGCAGTATTTT; cdr3_aa: CASGLYDTQYF
d_call: TRBD1; clone_size: once; j_call: TRBJ2-1; v_call: TRBV29-1; cdr3_nt: TGCAGCGTTGGGCGGACAGGTTACTACAATGAGCAGTTCTTC; cdr3_aa: CSVGRTGYYNEQFF
d_call: TRBD2; clone_size: NA; j_call: TRBJ2-1; v_call: TRBV6-4; cdr3_nt: TGTGCCAGCAGTGACGCGGCTAGCGGGAGGAAAGAGCAGTTCTTC; cdr3_aa: CASSDAASGRKEQFF
d_call: TRBD1; clone_size: NA; j_call: TRBJ1-2; v_call: TRBV5-6; cdr3_nt: TGTGCCAGCAGCTTCGGACAGGGAGAATACTATGGCTACACCTTC; cdr3_aa: CASSFGQGEYYGYTF
d_call: TRBD1; clone_size: once; j_call: TRBJ1-5; v_call: TRBV29-1; cdr3_nt: TGCAGCGTCGATAAACAGGGGAGTCAGCCCCAGCATTTT; cdr3_aa: CSVDKQGSQPQHF
d_call: NA; clone_size: NA; j_call: TRBJ2-3; v_call: TRBV13; cdr3_nt: TGTGCCAGCAGCTTACACGGGGGATACACAGATACGCAGTATTTT; cdr3_aa: CASSLHGGYTDTQYF
d_call: NA; clone_size: NA; j_call: TRBJ2-1; v_call: TRBV29-1; cdr3_nt: TGCAGCGTTGATCGTCTCCAGAGCTCCTACAATGAGCAGTTCTTC; cdr3_aa: CSVDRLQSSYNEQFF
d_call: TRBD1; clone_size: few; j_call: TRBJ1-2; v_call: TRBV27; cdr3_nt: TGTGCCAGCAGAGGGACAGGGGGAAGCTATGGCTACACCTTC; cdr3_aa: CASRGTGGSYGYTF
d_call: NA; clone_size: NA; j_call: TRBJ1-6; v_call: TRBV5-1; cdr3_nt: TGCGCCAGCAGCTTGTTCACCCACTCGACGCAGGGCTCCTATAATTCACCCCTCCACTTT; cdr3_aa: CASSLFTHSTQGSYNSPLHF
d_call: NA; clone_size: NA; j_call: TRBJ1-1; v_call: TRBV5-6; cdr3_nt: TGTGCCAGCAGCATCCGACAAGGCGTCACTGAAGCTTTCTTT; cdr3_aa: CASSIRQGVTEAFF
d_call: TRBD1; clone_size: NA; j_call: TRBJ1-2; v_call: TRBV7-2; cdr3_nt: TGTGCCAGCAGCTCGACAGGGGGCTATGGCTACACCTTC; cdr3_aa: CASSSTGGYGYTF
d_call: TRBD1; clone_size: NA; j_call: TRBJ2-5; v_call: TRBV9; cdr3_nt: TGTGCCAGCAGCGTTCGGGACAGGCAGATTTTAGAGACCCAGTACTTC; cdr3_aa: CASSVRDRQILETQYF
d_call: NA; clone_size: NA; j_call: TRBJ2-7; v_call: TRBV7-2; cdr3_nt: TGTGCCAGCAGAAACATCTGGGGGCGCGGTAGGGAGCAGTACTTC; cdr3_aa: CASRNIWGRGREQYF
d_call: NA; clone_size: NA; j_call: TRBJ2-7; v_call: TRBV27; cdr3_nt: TGTGCCAGCAGGGTTGCGGGACGGACATACGAGCAGTACTTC; cdr3_aa: CASRVAGRTYEQYF
d_call: NA; clone_size: NA; j_call: TRBJ1-5; v_call: TRBV10-1; cdr3_nt: TGCGCCAACAGTAGGGTGGGGTACAAGAATCAGCCCCAGCATTTT; cdr3_aa: CANSRVGYKNQPQHF
d_call: TRBD1; clone_size: once; j_call: TRBJ1-2; v_call: TRBV10-2; cdr3_nt: TGCGCCAGCAGTGAGTCAAGGGGGCGCGGCTACACCTTC; cdr3_aa: CASSESRGRGYTF
d_call: TRBD1; clone_size: NA; j_call: TRBJ2-7; v_call: TRBV7-2; cdr3_nt: TGTGCCAGCAGCTTTGACAGGGGAAGGGAGCAGTACTTC; cdr3_aa: CASSFDRGREQYF
d_call: NA; clone_size: NA; j_call: TRBJ2-7; v_call: TRBV20-1; cdr3_nt: TGCAGTGCTAAAACGATCTACGAGCAGTACTTC; cdr3_aa: CSAKTIYEQYF
d_call: TRBD2; clone_size: NA; j_call: TRBJ2-3; v_call: TRBV11-2; cdr3_nt: TGTGCCAGCAGCTTAGATTCTCGTATTCGGCTAGCGGGAGGCCGAGATACGCAGTATTTT; cdr3_aa: CASSLDSRIRLAGGRDTQYF
d_call: NA; clone_size: once; j_call: TRBJ1-5; v_call: TRBV6-1; cdr3_nt: TGTGCCAGCAGTGAAGGGGGGGGCAGGGATCAGCCCCAGCATTTT; cdr3_aa: CASSEGGGRDQPQHF
d_call: NA; clone_size: many; j_call: TRBJ2-5; v_call: TRBV10-3; cdr3_nt: TGTGCCATCAGTGAAAAAGAGACCCAGTACTTC; cdr3_aa: CAISEKETQYF
d_call: NA; clone_size: NA; j_call: TRBJ2-7; v_call: TRBV5-1; cdr3_nt: TGCGCCAGCACAAGCGTTACCTACGAGCAGTACTTC; cdr3_aa: CASTSVTYEQYF